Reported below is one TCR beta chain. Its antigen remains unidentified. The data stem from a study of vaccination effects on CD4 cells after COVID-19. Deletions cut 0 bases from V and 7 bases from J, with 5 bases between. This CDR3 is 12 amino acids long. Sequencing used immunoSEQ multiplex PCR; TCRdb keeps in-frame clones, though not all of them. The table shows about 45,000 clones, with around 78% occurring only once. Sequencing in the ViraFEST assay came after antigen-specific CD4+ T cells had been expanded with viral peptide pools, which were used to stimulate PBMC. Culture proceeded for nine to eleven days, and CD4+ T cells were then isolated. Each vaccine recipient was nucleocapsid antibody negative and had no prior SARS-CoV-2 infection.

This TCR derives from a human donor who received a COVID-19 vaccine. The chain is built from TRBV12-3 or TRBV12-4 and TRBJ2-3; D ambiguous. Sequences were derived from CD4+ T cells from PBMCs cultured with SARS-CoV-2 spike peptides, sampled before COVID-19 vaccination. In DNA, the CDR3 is TGTGCCAGCAGTTTAGCAGTTAATACGCAGTATTTT. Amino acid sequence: CASSLAVNTQYF.